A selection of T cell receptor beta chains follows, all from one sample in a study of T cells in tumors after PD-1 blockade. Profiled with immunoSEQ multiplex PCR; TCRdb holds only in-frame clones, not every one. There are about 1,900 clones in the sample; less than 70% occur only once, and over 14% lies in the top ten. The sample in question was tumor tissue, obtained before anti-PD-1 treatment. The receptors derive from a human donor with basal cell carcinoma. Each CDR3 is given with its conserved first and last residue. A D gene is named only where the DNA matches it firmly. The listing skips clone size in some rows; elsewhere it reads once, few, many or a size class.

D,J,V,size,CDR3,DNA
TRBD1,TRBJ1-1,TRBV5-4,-,CASSLGRGLGNTEAFF,TGTGCCAGCAGCTTGGGCAGGGGGCTCGGGAACACTGAAGCTTTCTTT
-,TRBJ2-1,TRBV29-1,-,CSVYTANEQFF,TGCAGCGTTTACACTGCCAATGAGCAGTTCTTC
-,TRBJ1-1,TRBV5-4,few,CASSPRQVALPEAFF,TGTGCCAGCAGCCCAAGACAGGTCGCCTTACCTGAAGCTTTCTTT
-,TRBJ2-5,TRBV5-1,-,CASSSPSETQYF,TGCGCCAGCAGCTCGCCCTCGGAGACCCAGTACTTC
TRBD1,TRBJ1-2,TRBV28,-,CASSSLSTGNYGYTF,TGTGCCAGCAGTTCCCTCTCGACAGGGAACTATGGCTACACCTTC
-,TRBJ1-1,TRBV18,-,CASSPAGAMNTEAFF,TGTGCCAGCTCACCGGCAGGGGCCATGAACACTGAAGCTTTCTTT
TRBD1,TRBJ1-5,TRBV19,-,CASSLSRDRGLYQPQHF,TGTGCCAGTAGTCTCAGCCGGGACAGGGGGCTGTATCAGCCCCAGCATTTT
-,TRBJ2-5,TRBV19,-,CASSIQGSSRGTQYF,TGTGCCAGTAGTATTCAGGGCAGCTCACGGGGGACCCAGTACTTC
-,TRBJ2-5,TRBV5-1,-,CASSLTGRETQYF,TGCGCCAGCAGCTTGACAGGGAGAGAGACCCAGTACTTC
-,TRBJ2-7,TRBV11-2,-,CASSNHDGTGSYEQYF,TGTGCCAGCAGCAACCACGATGGGACGGGATCCTACGAGCAGTACTTC
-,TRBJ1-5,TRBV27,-,CASGEGSQPQHF,TGTGCCAGCGGGGAGGGGAGTCAGCCCCAGCATTTT
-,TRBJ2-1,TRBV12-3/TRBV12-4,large,CASSLSSQKGQFF,TGTGCCAGCAGTTTAAGTTCCCAAAAGGGGCAGTTCTTC
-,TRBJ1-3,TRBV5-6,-,CASSTPYSGNTIYF,TGTGCCAGCAGCACACCATACTCTGGAAACACCATATATTTT
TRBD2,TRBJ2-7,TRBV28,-,CASSFKRAGGYEQYF,TGTGCCAGCAGTTTTAAACGAGCGGGAGGTTACGAGCAGTACTTC
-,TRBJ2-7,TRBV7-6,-,CASSPIRGPGNYEQYF,TGTGCCAGCAGCCCGATAAGGGGTCCAGGGAACTACGAGCAGTACTTC
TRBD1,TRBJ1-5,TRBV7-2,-,CASSPRGGSNQPQHF,TGTGCCAGCAGCCCCAGGGGGGGGAGCAATCAGCCCCAGCATTTT
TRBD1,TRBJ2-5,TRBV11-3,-,CASSRGQRETQYF,TGTGCCAGCAGCAGGGGACAGCGGGAGACCCAGTACTTC
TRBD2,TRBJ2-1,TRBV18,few,CASSIAGGNEQFF,TGTGCCAGCTCTATAGCGGGAGGCAATGAGCAGTTCTTC
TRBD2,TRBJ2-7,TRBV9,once,CASSVVGSGRSEQYF,TGTGCCAGCAGCGTAGTGGGTAGCGGGAGAAGTGAGCAGTACTTC
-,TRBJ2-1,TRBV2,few,CASSALRDNEQFF,TGTGCCAGCAGTGCACTTAGGGACAATGAGCAGTTCTTC
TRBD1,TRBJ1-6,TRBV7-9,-,CASSLTGDNSPLHF,TGTGCCAGCAGCTTGACAGGGGATAATTCACCCCTCCACTTT
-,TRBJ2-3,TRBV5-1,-,CASSLEVYQSTDTQYF,TGCGCCAGCAGCTTGGAGGTGTACCAGAGCACAGATACGCAGTATTTT
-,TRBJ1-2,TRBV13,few,CASRIRTNYGYTF,TGTGCCAGCAGGATCCGAACTAACTATGGCTACACCTTC
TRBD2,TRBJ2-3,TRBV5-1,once,CASSLLAGDTDTQYF,TGCGCCAGCAGCTTGCTAGCGGGGGACACAGATACGCAGTATTTT
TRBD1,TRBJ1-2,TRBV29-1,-,CSVGTGTNYGYTF,TGCAGCGTGGGGACAGGGACTAACTATGGCTACACCTTC
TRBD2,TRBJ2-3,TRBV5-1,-,CASSGLAGTDTQYF,TGCGCCAGCAGCGGGCTAGCGGGCACAGATACGCAGTATTTT
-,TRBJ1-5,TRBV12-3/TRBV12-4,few,CASSRFPGQPQHF,TGTGCCAGCAGTCGCTTCCCAGGACAGCCCCAGCATTTT
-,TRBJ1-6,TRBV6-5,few,CASMHFGTYNSPLHF,TGTGCCAGCATGCACTTTGGGACCTATAATTCACCCCTCCACTTT
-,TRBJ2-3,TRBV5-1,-,CASSYENSGTDTQYF,TGCGCCAGCAGCTACGAGAACTCAGGGACAGATACGCAGTATTTT
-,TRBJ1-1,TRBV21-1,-,CASSKALETGRTTEAFF,TGTGCCAGCAGCAAAGCGCTGGAGACAGGGAGGACCACTGAAGCTTTCTTT
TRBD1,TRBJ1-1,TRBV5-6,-,CASSTGTGVSTEAFF,TGTGCCAGCAGCACGGGAACAGGGGTCAGCACTGAAGCTTTCTTT
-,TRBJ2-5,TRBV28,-,CASSLVGRRYRGTQYF,TGTGCCAGCAGTTTAGTGGGAAGGCGATATAGGGGAACCCAGTACTTC
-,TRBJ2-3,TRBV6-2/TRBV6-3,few,CASSYSGGGADTQYF,TGTGCCAGCAGTTACTCGGGAGGGGGCGCAGATACGCAGTATTTT
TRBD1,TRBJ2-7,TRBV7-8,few,CASSSGQGVLYEQYF,TGTGCCAGCAGCTCGGGACAGGGGGTCCTCTACGAGCAGTACTTC
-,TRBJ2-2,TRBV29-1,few,CSVGDNTGELFF,TGCAGCGTGGGGGATAACACCGGGGAGCTGTTTTTT
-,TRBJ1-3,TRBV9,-,CASSPGVGSVYF,TGTGCCAGCAGCCCCGGGGTCGGATCCGTATATTTT
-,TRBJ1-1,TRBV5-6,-,CASSLTAAEAFF,TGTGCCAGCAGCTTGACCGCAGCTGAAGCTTTCTTT
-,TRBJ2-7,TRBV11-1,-,CASSFSDHYEQYF,TGTGCCAGCAGCTTCTCGGACCACTACGAGCAGTACTTC
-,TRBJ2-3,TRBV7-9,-,CASSPPVGSNTQYF,TGTGCCAGCAGCCCCCCCGTGGGTTCGAATACGCAGTATTTT
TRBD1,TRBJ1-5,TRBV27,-,CASSFQGAGQPQHF,TGTGCCAGCAGTTTCCAGGGGGCTGGTCAGCCCCAGCATTTT
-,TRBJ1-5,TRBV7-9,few,CASSLDTINQPQHF,TGTGCCAGCAGCTTAGACACCATCAATCAGCCCCAGCATTTT
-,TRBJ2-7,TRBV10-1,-,CASSDRPSEAHHEQYF,TGCGCCAGCAGTGACCGTCCATCCGAGGCCCACCACGAGCAGTACTTC